Each of the 18 T cell receptor beta chains below was sequenced from the same sample in a study of follicular helper T cells after annual influenza vaccination. Method: immunoSEQ multiplex PCR; TCRdb's copy keeps in-frame clones and lacks some. The table has fewer than 11,000 clones, roughly 80% seen once. Time point defined: 2015-2016 season, pre-vaccination. Specimen: CXCR5+ CD38- circulating T follicular helper cells from blood, collected on the day of influenza vaccination. This sample's subset: circulating Tfh, non-naive CD4+CXCR5+PD-1+ (ICOS+CD38+ or ICOS-CD38-). The receptors derive from an adult who received the influenza vaccine.

The V gene is TRBV21-1, the J gene TRBJ2-3; TRBD1, the table's D call, was not compared with the DNA. TRBV21-1 is given as a pseudogene. CDR3 length: 19 amino acids. The CDR3 coding sequence is TGTGCCAGCAGCAAACCTGCTAACGGACAGGGGGCGACCACAGATACGCAGTATTTT. It translates to CASSKPANGQGATTDTQYF.

The V and J genes are TRBV7-2 and TRBJ2-3; D is unclear. The CDR3 has 14 amino acids. The V end was cut by 5 bases, the J end by 0 bases, with 9 bases between. From germline, CDR1 is SGHTA and CDR2 FQGNSA. The CDR3 spells CASSRMQSTDTQYF. CDR3 in DNA: TGTGCCAGCAGCCGGATGCAGAGCACAGATACGCAGTATTTT.

The V call is TRBV2, the J call TRBJ1-4; 10 nucleotides align to TRBD1. The CDR3 covers 15 residues. Germline lookup yields CDR1 SNHLY and CDR2 FYNNEI. J was trimmed by 8 bases and V by 5 bases; bases with no gene match: 8. Written as DNA, the CDR3 is TGTGCCAGCAGTTTTATGGGACAGGGGAGAGAAAAACTGTTTTTT. Amino acid sequence: CASSFMGQGREKLFF. Filled out from reference TRBV2 and TRBJ1-4, the complete variable domain reads EPEVTQTPSHQVTQMGQEVILRCVPISNHLYFYWYRQILGQKVEFLVSFYNNEISEKSEIFDDQFSVERPDGSNFTLKIRSTKLEDSAMYFCASSFMGQGREKLFFGSGTQLSVL.

This sequence joins TRBV29-1 and TRBJ1-1; 9 nucleotides line up with TRBD1. With 0 bases clipped from V and 5 bases from J, the junction kept 7 bases outside the gene matches. Germline V gene data show CDR1 as SQVTM and CDR2 as ANQGSEA. This CDR3 comprises 15 residues. The CDR3 loop is CSVEDQGQGFTEAFF. CDR3 bases: TGCAGCGTTGAAGATCAGGGACAGGGTTTTACTGAAGCTTTCTTT. The full variable domain, in which reference TRBV29-1 and TRBJ1-1 provide the parts outside the CDR3, is SAVISQKPSRDICQRGTSLTIQCQVDSQVTMMFWYRQQPGQSLTLIATANQGSEATYESGFVIDKFPISRPNLTFSTLTVSNMSPEDSSIYLCSVEDQGQGFTEAFFGQGTRLTVV.

This chain joins TRBV5-1 and TRBJ1-1; no firm D call. The CDR3 runs to 13 residues. The V gene's germline CDR1 is SGHRS and CDR2 YFSETQ. V shed 0 bases and J shed 1 base, with 4 bases lying between them. The chain's CDR3 is CASSLGGNTEAFF. The CDR3 DNA follows: TGCGCCAGCAGCTTGGGTGGGAACACTGAAGCTTTCTTT. Together with reference TRBV5-1 and TRBJ1-1, the CDR3 gives the full variable domain: KAGVTQTPRYLIKTRGQQVTLSCSPISGHRSVSWYQQTPGQGLQFLFEYFSETQRNKGNFPGRFSGRQFSNSRSEMNVSTLELGDSALYLCASSLGGNTEAFFGQGTRLTVV.

The chain combines TRBV5-1 with TRBJ2-1; the match to TRBD2 covers 8 bases. The V segment lost 0 bases and the J segment 8 bases; nucleotides outside the gene matches: 4. Germline V gene data show CDR1 as SGHRS and CDR2 as YFSETQ. The CDR3 consists of 14 residues. The CDR3 sequence: CASSLEGLAYEQFF. CDR3 bases: TGCGCCAGCAGCTTGGAAGGACTAGCCTATGAGCAGTTCTTC. The full variable domain, in which reference TRBV5-1 and TRBJ2-1 provide the parts outside the CDR3, is KAGVTQTPRYLIKTRGQQVTLSCSPISGHRSVSWYQQTPGQGLQFLFEYFSETQRNKGNFPGRFSGRQFSNSRSEMNVSTLELGDSALYLCASSLEGLAYEQFFGPGTRLTVL.

This chain links TRBV7-8 with TRBJ2-7; TRBD1 matches 7 bases. The junction had 7 bases not matched to a gene; V was cut back by 3 bases and J by 5 bases. The CDR3 runs 14 residues. Per the germline V gene, CDR1 is SGHVS and CDR2 is FQNEAQ. CDR3 bases: TGTGCCAGCAGCTTGTTCGACAGGGACCACGAGCAGTACTTC. This gives the protein CASSLFDRDHEQYF.

The chain employs TRBV20-1 and TRBJ2-2, with D uncertain. The CDR3 is made up of 11 amino acids. Germline V gene data show CDR1 as DFQATT and CDR2 as SNEGSKA (reference sequence). Deletions cut 6 bases from V and 9 bases from J, with 11 bases between. CDR3 nucleotide sequence: TGCAGTGCCTGGGGAACGCGGGAGCTGTTTTTT. It codes for CSAWGTRELFF.

The chain carries TRBV19 and TRBJ2-1; 12 bases fit TRBD1. Germline assignment: CDR1 LNHDA and CDR2 SQIVND (reference sequence). V shed 6 bases and J 10 bases; nucleotides not matched to a gene: 4. CDR3 length: 13 residues. CDR3 nucleotide sequence: TGTGCCAGTAGGGGGACAGGGGGCGAAGAGCAGTTCTTC. Its protein product is CASRGTGGEEQFF.

Only one count was recorded for this clone. Here the CDR3 reads CASSPGTAYNEQFF. The CDR3 DNA reads TGCGCCAGCAGCCCCGGGACAGCCTACAATGAGCAGTTCTTC. The chain is built from TRBV5-1 and TRBJ2-1; 7 bases map to TRBD1. The germline V gene encodes CDR1 SGHRS and CDR2 YFSETQ. The junction had 3 bases not matched to a gene; V was cut back by 4 bases and J by 2 bases. The CDR3 covers 14 residues.

The chain uses TRBV23-1 and TRBJ2-7; D assignment may be TRBD1 or TRBD2 (6 bases each). TRBV23-1 is an ORF, with its function uncertain. The CDR3 is 15 amino acids. The ends were cut back, 2 bases at V and 2 bases at J, with 13 bases in the middle. CDR3 sequence reads: CASSQRGRRAYEQYF. The CDR3 coding sequence is TGCGCCAGCAGTCAACGGGGGCGTCGGGCCTACGAGCAGTACTTC.

This clone was seen only a few times. V usage is TRBV28 and J usage is TRBJ1-2; D gene unclear. Germline assignment: CDR1 MDHEN and CDR2 SYDVKM. This CDR3 contains 13 residues. The V end was cut by 6 bases, the J end by 2 bases, with 10 bases between. The CDR3 loop reads CASSRSGNYGYTF. The CDR3 nucleotides read TGTGCCAGCAGCCGCTCCGGGAACTATGGCTACACCTTC.

J is TRBJ2-2 and V is TRBV4-3; 7 bases are shared with TRBD2. CDR1 and CDR2 (germline): LGHNA, YSLEER. The V segment lost 3 bases and the J segment 3 bases; nucleotides outside the gene matches: 4. This CDR3 region has 15 residues. The CDR3: CASSQSGAYTGELFF. In DNA form, the CDR3 reads TGCGCCAGCAGCCAGAGCGGGGCTTACACCGGGGAGCTGTTTTTT.

Only one count was recorded for this clone. The V call is TRBV23-1, the J call TRBJ2-7; no clear D gene. TRBV23-1 belongs to the ORF category, with a function that is uncertain. With 7 bases removed from V and 3 bases from J, the gap between germline ends came to 16 bases. CDR3 length: 14 amino acids. In DNA form, the CDR3 reads TGCGCCAGCACCTACTCGGAGCACAACTACGAGCAGTACTTC. Protein sequence: CASTYSEHNYEQYF.

The chain has TRBV7-9 and TRBJ1-4; 8 bases fit TRBD1. Germline values: CDR1 SEHNR, CDR2 FQNEAQ (reference sequence). The V and J ends lost 5 bases and 7 bases, in that order; junction bases with no gene match: 6. The CDR3 covers 14 residues. CDR3 sequence reads: CASSLDRASEKLFF. The CDR3 DNA reads TGTGCCAGCAGCCTGGACAGGGCTAGTGAAAAACTGTTTTTT.

This clone was picked up a small number of times. The genes are TRBV27 and TRBJ2-3; a weak D match, TRBD1 (5 bases). Between the trimmed V and J ends, which lost 5 bases and 2 bases, there was a span of 14 bases. In germline, CDR1 is MNHEY, CDR2 SMNVEV (reference sequence). This CDR3 spans 15 amino acids. CDR3 in DNA: TGTGCCAGCAGTAATGGACATTTTACCACAGATACGCAGTATTTT. Protein sequence: CASSNGHFTTDTQYF.

The chain joins TRBV5-1 to TRBJ1-3; no clear D gene. With 0 bases removed from V and 4 bases from J, the gap between germline ends came to 8 bases. Germline V lookup: CDR1 SGHRS, CDR2 YFSETQ. The CDR3 has 14 residues. The CDR3 nucleotides are TGCGCCAGCAGCTTGGAAGGGCACGGAAACACCATATATTTT. Protein product: CASSLEGHGNTIYF.

This sequence joins TRBV4-1 and TRBJ1-1; D ambiguous. The CDR3 is made up of 14 amino acids. The V gene's germline CDR1 is MGHRA and CDR2 YSYEKL. With 5 bases removed from V and 5 bases from J, the gap between germline ends came to 15 bases. Written as DNA, the CDR3 is TGCGCCAGCAGCTCCTACGGGGAGAGGACTGAAGCTTTCTTT. It encodes CASSSYGERTEAFF.